This T cell receptor beta chain is drawn from a study of cytomegalovirus exposure and HLA in healthy donors. Whole-study results and caveats: Presence/absence analyses treated sequencing depth as roughly uniform across donors.

PCR employed 60 Vbeta and 13 Jbeta primers. Profiled with immunoSEQ multiplex PCR; TCRdb holds only in-frame clones, not every one. Among around 59,000 clones listed, around 83% were seen once. Germline CDR1 reads WNHNN; CDR2 reads SYGVQD (reference sequence). CDR3 length equals 16 residues. The junction had 6 bases not matched to a gene; V was cut back by 2 bases and J by 4 bases. Of note for this clone: Its specificity is unknown.

The sequenced sample was PBMCs. The chain uses TRBV10-1 and TRBJ2-3, with 10 bases lining up with TRBD2. The receptor was derived from a human donor in good health. The CDR3 sequence: CASSETIAGGPDTQYF. CDR3 DNA: TGCGCCAGCAGTGAGACTATAGCGGGGGGCCCAGATACGCAGTATTTT.